The entry that follows covers one T cell receptor beta chain sequence. This CDR3 is built from 15 residues. J gave up 0 bases and V 2 bases, and 2 bases lay outside the gene matches. Germline CDR1 KGHSH, CDR2 LQKENI. This sample was included in a study of blood T cell repertoires in COVID-19. One Seattle source followed patients from active infection through their disease course. Authors' data handling: The assay estimated nucleated cells by amplifying reference gene primers. TCRdb's table, derived via immunoSEQ multiplex PCR, lists solely in-frame clones and lacks some. The D gene and trimming were derived from the DNA, and the V and J assignments and clone size from that table. The table shows over 75,000 clones, with 80% to 90% occurring only once.

The sequence derives from a human donor with COVID-19, enrolled during active disease. The donor label of this sample is uncertain. The sequencing sample was made of peripheral blood. The chain uses TRBV18 and TRBJ1-1; the match to TRBD1 covers 8 bases. The CDR3: CASSPMTGVNTEAFF. The CDR3, as DNA: TGTGCCAGCTCACCAATGACAGGGGTGAACACTGAAGCTTTCTTT.